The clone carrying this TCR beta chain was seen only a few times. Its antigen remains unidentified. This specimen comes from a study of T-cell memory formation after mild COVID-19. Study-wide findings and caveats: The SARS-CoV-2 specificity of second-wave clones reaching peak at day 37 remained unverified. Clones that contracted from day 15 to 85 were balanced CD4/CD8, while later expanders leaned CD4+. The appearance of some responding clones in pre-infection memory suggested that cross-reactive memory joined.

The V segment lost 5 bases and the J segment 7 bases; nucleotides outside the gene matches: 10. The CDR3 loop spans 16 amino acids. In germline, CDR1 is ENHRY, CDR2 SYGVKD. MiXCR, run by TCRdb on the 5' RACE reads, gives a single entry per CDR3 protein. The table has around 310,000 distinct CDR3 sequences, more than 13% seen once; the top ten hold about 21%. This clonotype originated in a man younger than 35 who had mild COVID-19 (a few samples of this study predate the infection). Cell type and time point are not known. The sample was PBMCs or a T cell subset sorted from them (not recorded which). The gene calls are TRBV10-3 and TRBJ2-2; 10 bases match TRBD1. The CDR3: CAISSGPGQGIGELFF. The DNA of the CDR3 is TGTGCCATCAGTTCCGGCCCGGGACAGGGGATCGGGGAGCTGTTTTTT.